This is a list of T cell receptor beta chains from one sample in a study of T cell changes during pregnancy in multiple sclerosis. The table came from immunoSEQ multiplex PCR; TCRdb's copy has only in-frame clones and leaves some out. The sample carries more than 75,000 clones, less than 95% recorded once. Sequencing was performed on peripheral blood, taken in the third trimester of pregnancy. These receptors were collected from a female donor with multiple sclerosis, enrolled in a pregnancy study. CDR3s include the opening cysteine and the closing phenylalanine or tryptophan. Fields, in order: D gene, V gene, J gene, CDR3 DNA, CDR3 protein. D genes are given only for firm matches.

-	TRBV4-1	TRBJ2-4	TGCGCCAGCAGCCAAGGGTGGGGGCTAGCCAAAAACATTCAGTACTTC	CASSQGWGLAKNIQYF
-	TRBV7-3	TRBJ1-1	TGTGCCAGCAGCTTATATGGAGATATGAACACTGAAGCTTTCTTT	CASSLYGDMNTEAFF
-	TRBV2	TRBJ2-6	TGTGCCAGCAGTGAACTTGCAGGGCTTACTGGGGCCAACGTCCTGACTTTC	CASSELAGLTGANVLTF
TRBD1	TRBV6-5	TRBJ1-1	TGTGCCAGCAGTTACTCGAGGACAGGGGTCCGAACTGAAGCTTTCTTT	CASSYSRTGVRTEAFF
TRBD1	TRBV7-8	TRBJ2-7	TGTGCCAGCAGCAACCCCTCCGGGACAGTTCACCCAGAGCAGTACTTC	CASSNPSGTVHPEQYF
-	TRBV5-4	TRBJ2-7	TGTGCCAGCAGCCCAGGGGAAAACTCCTACGAGCAGTACTTC	CASSPGENSYEQYF
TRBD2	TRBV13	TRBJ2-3	TGTGCCAGCAGCACAGGACTAGCGGGTGCTCCGGGGAGGACAGATACGCAGTATTTT	CASSTGLAGAPGRTDTQYF
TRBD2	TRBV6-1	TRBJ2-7	TGTGCCAGCAGTTCTAGCGGGGGCTCCTACGAGCAGTACTTC	CASSSSGGSYEQYF
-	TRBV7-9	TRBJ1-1	TGTGCCAGCAGCCCACGGGAGAACACTGAAGCTTTCTTT	CASSPRENTEAFF
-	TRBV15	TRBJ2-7	TGTGCCACCAGCAGAGATCCGGGGTCCTCCTACGAGCAGTACTTC	CATSRDPGSSYEQYF
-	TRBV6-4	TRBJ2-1	TGTGCCAGCAAAAGCGAGAGCTCCTACAATGAGCAGTTCTTC	CASKSESSYNEQFF
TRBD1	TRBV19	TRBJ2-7	TGTGCCAGTCAATGGGGACAGGGGTCCTACGAGCAGTACTTC	CASQWGQGSYEQYF
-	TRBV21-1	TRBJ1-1	TGTGCCAGCAGCACCCCGGGGACATATGGGAACACTGAAGCTTTCTTT	CASSTPGTYGNTEAFF
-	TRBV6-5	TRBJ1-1	TGTGCCAGCAGGTCGACAGGCCGGAGTCTGGCAGCTTTCTTT	CASRSTGRSLAAFF
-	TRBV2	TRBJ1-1	TGTGCCAGCAGGGATCAGGAGAACACTGAAGCTTTCTTT	CASRDQENTEAFF
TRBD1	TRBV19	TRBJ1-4	TGTGCCAGTACAGGGGACAGATCCTATGAAAAACTGTTTTTT	CASTGDRSYEKLFF
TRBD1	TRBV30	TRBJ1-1	TGTGCCTGGAAAGGACAGGGTACTGAAGCTTTCTTT	CAWKGQGTEAFF
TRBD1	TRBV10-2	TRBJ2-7	TGCGCCACCGCCGGGACAGGGGTCGAGCAGTACTTC	CATAGTGVEQYF
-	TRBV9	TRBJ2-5	TGTGCCAGCAGCGCGTACCAAGAGACCCAGTACTTC	CASSAYQETQYF
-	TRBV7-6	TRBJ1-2	TGTGCCAGCAGCTCGTCGGCGGTAAACTATGGCTACACCTTC	CASSSSAVNYGYTF
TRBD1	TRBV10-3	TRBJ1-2	TGTGCCATCAGTGTCGGGGACAGGGGGAATGGCTACACCTTC	CAISVGDRGNGYTF
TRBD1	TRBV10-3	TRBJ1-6	TGTGCCATCAGTGGGGACAGCTCCTATAATTCACCCCTCCACTTT	CAISGDSSYNSPLHF
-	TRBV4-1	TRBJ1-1	TGCGCCAGCAGCCAACGGGACATCATGAACACTGAAGCTTTCTTT	CASSQRDIMNTEAFF